The 32 T cell receptor beta chains below were found in one sample sequenced in a study of breast tumors, draining lymph nodes, adjacent tissues. In TCRdb, the multiplex PCR reads were re-called with MiXCR into one record per CDR3 protein. The repertoire holds 12,000 to 15,000 distinct CDR3 sequences, with around 55% as singletons. What was sequenced was tumor-adjacent breast tissue. The receptor set was obtained from a female donor with breast cancer. Some clones in this sample may be carry-over from other donors' samples.

V is TRBV29-1 and J is TRBJ2-1; maybe TRBD2 (5 bases). V gave up 8 bases and J gave up 2 bases, with 13 bases separating them. Germline V lookup: CDR1 SQVTM, CDR2 ANQGSEA. The CDR3 runs 13 residues. CDR3 in DNA: TGCAGCCCCGGGGTAGATGCCTACAATGAGCAGTTCTTC. It is translated as CSPGVDAYNEQFF.

This clonotype was seen ten or more times. This chain links TRBV19 with TRBJ1-4; weak D call: TRBD1 (5 bases). CDR1 and CDR2 (germline): LNHDA, SQIVND (reference sequence). The CDR3 sequence is 15 residues long. V dropped 4 bases and J dropped 3 bases, with 12 bases sitting between them. CDR3 sequence reads: CASSRRSRANEKLFF. Here the CDR3 DNA reads TGTGCCAGTAGTAGGAGGAGCAGGGCTAATGAAAAACTGTTTTTT.

In regard to this clonotype: One end of the junction does not line up with germline, which may come from a read error. This chain uses TRBV11-1 with TRBJ1-1; D is undetermined. Germline V gene lookup returns CDR1 SGHAT and CDR2 FQDESV (reference sequence). The CDR3 is made up of 16 amino acids. The CDR3 region is CASRKFISRETAEAFF. For the CDR3, the DNA is TGCGCCAGCAGAAAATTCATCAGTAGGGAGACCGCTGAAGCTTTCTTT.

The chain joins TRBV7-4 to TRBJ1-4; D is unclear. CDR1 is SGHVT, CDR2 SQSDAQ, per germline. The CDR3 runs 15 residues. The germline V and J ends were trimmed by 3 bases and 4 bases, with 12 bases remaining between them. The CDR3 nucleotides are TGTGCCAGCAGCTTGATAGAGTCCCTTAATGAAAAACTGTTTTTT. It codes for CASSLIESLNEKLFF.

A note on this clonotype: The CDR3 carries no conserved terminal phenylalanine or tryptophan, so it likely arises from a read error. The limits of the CDR3 on the DNA are not certain, so only TCRdb's listed CDR3 is given. The V and J genes are TRBV7-2 and TRBJ1-5; TRBD1 is the table's D call and was not checked against the DNA. The CDR3 numbers 18 amino acids, ends counted. In germline, CDR1 is SGHTA, CDR2 FQGNSA. CDR3 loop: CASSQTTSGFLNNQPQQS.

In regard to this clonotype: This sequence may be a read error, since a much larger clone differs from it by one base. CDR3 loop: CASSFGGSTDTRYF. DNA of the CDR3: TGTGCCAGCAGTTTTGGCGGCTCCACAGATACGCGGTATTTT. V is TRBV28 and J is TRBJ2-3; D ambiguous. The CDR3 is 14 amino acids. Looked up from germline, CDR1 is MDHEN and CDR2 is SYDVKM.

Comments on this clonotype: The missing conserved phenylalanine or tryptophan at the end of this CDR3 makes a read error likely. CDR3 sequence reads: CAGSITGQGTMDTQYS. The CDR3 region has the DNA TGTGCCGGTAGTATCACGGGACAGGGGACGATGGATACGCAGTATTCT. The V gene is TRBV19, the J gene TRBJ2-3; 10 positions agree with TRBD1. Germline CDR1 and CDR2: LNHDA and SQIVND (reference sequence). The CDR3 runs to 16 residues.

This clonotype is medium-sized by share. The V and J genes are TRBV7-2 and TRBJ1-5; possible D gene TRBD1, 5 bases. Germline values: CDR1 SGHTA, CDR2 FQGNSA. Trimming pared 5 bases from V and 5 bases from J, leaving 13 bases between. The CDR3 length is 14 residues. The CDR3 loop reads CASSPQGGDQPQHF. CDR3 bases: TGTGCCAGCAGCCCCCAAGGAGGGGATCAGCCCCAGCATTTT.

This clonotype rates as large (0.1 to 1%). This sequence joins TRBV6-5 and TRBJ1-2; 7 bases map to TRBD1. After removal of 4 bases from V and 8 bases from J, the junction contained 13 bases not matched to a gene. This CDR3 is built from 15 residues. Germline loops: CDR1 MNHEY, CDR2 SVGAGI. CDR3 in DNA: TGTGCCAGCAGTTCGGCGGACAGGCGGCTCGGGGGCTACACCTTC. This encodes CASSSADRRLGGYTF.

This clonotype ranks as medium-sized. The V call is TRBV10-3, the J call TRBJ2-7; TRBD1 matches at 8 bases. The V gene end was trimmed by 8 bases and the J gene end by 4 bases; junction bases not matched to a gene: 10. Germline V lookup: CDR1 ENHRY, CDR2 SYGVKD. The CDR3 is made up of 14 amino acids. For the CDR3, the DNA is TGTGCCATCTGGGGTGGACAGGGTTCATACGAGCAGTACTTC. This codes for CAIWGGQGSYEQYF.

This clonotype counts as medium-sized. This chain joins TRBV6-4 and TRBJ1-2; possibly TRBD1 for D (5 bases). The CDR3 extends over 13 amino acids. V dropped 5 bases and J dropped 4 bases, with 11 bases sitting between them. Germline V gene sequence: CDR1 MRHNA, CDR2 SNTAGT. CDR3 DNA sequence: TGTGCCAGCAGTACCGAGGGGACCTATGGCTACACCTTC. Translating it yields CASSTEGTYGYTF.

Details on this clonotype: Being one base from a much bigger clone, this may be a read error. The chain links TRBV6-1 to TRBJ2-1, with 7 bases lining up with TRBD2. V dropped 5 bases and J dropped 8; count of bases not matched to a gene: 15. This CDR3 has 16 amino acids. Germline CDR1 is MNHNS and CDR2 is SASEGT. The CDR3 sequence is CASSQVGTTQNYEQFF. For the CDR3, the DNA is TGTGCCAGCAGTCAAGTAGGGACTACCCAAAACTATGAGCAGTTCTTC.

This clonotype appeared many times. The V gene is TRBV20-1, the J gene TRBJ1-1, with D unresolved. CDR3 length equals 13 residues. Trimming shortened V by 7 bases and J by 2 bases, and 14 bases separated the two germline ends. From germline, CDR1 is DFQATT and CDR2 SNEGSKA (reference sequence). CDR3 region: CSVMGAPNTEAFF. CDR3 nucleotide sequence: TGCAGTGTCATGGGAGCCCCTAACACTGAAGCTTTCTTT.

V gene TRBV10-1 combines with J gene TRBJ2-1, with D possibly being TRBD1 (5 bases). The germline V gene has CDR1 WNHNN and CDR2 SYGVQD (reference sequence). Trimming left V 7 bases short and J 6 bases short, with 22 bases between. The CDR3 has 16 amino acids. CDR3 loop: CASKTYRITFPNEQFF. The CDR3 nucleotides read TGCGCCAGCAAGACGTACAGGATTACCTTCCCCAATGAGCAGTTCTTC.

This clonotype was observed many times. The rearrangement links TRBV6-5 to TRBJ2-7, with 9 positions matching TRBD2. After removal of 5 bases from V and 6 bases from J, the junction contained 11 bases not matched to a gene. This CDR3 is built from 15 residues. Germline CDR1 is MNHEY and CDR2 is SVGAGI. The CDR3, as DNA: TGTGCCAGCAGTCCCCGGACTAGCGCGGGATTCGAGCAGTACTTC. Its protein product is CASSPRTSAGFEQYF.

This clonotype was seen a single time. Sequence at one end of the junction differs from germline and may be a read error. The rearrangement links TRBV7-2 to TRBJ2-3; the match to TRBD2 covers 8 bases. The CDR3 length is 16 residues. The V gene's germline CDR1 is SGHTA and CDR2 FQGNSA. The CDR3 DNA reads TGCGCCAGCAGCTTAGTAGCGGGAAGGAGGACAGATACGCAGTATTTT. Amino acid sequence: CASSLVAGRRTDTQYF.

This clonotype appeared once. The chain links TRBV5-5 to TRBJ2-5; no firm D call. Germline V lookup: CDR1 SGHKS, CDR2 YYEKEE (reference sequence). The V and J ends lost 5 bases and 1 base respectively, with 9 bases between them. The CDR3 contains 13 residues. The CDR3 sequence is CASRAGFQETQYF. Here the CDR3 DNA reads TGTGCCAGCAGGGCAGGTTTCCAAGAGACCCAGTACTTC.

This clonotype was found many times. The chain is built from TRBV4-1 and TRBJ1-5; no reliable D call. Between the trimmed V and J ends, which lost 0 bases and 7 bases, there was a span of 7 bases. This CDR3 is built from 13 residues. The V gene's germline CDR1 is MGHRA and CDR2 YSYEKL. This chain's CDR3 is CASSQDLSQPQHF. The CDR3 DNA reads as TGCGCCAGCAGCCAAGATCTAAGCCAGCCCCAGCATTTT.

The sample holds a few counts of this clonotype. The rearrangement links TRBV25-1 to TRBJ1-2, with TRBD1 identical over 9 bases. The V gene end was trimmed by 3 bases and the J gene end by 8 bases; junction bases not matched to a gene: 4. This CDR3 contains 13 residues. Germline CDR1 and CDR2: MGHDK and SYGVNS. CDR3 nucleotide sequence: TGTGCCAGCAGTGACTGGACAGGGGACGGCTACACCTTC. Its translation: CASSDWTGDGYTF.

The rearrangement joins TRBV6-1 to TRBJ1-2; 8 bases agree with TRBD1. Losses at the gene ends were 6 bases for V and 8 bases for J; bases not matched to a gene: 8. Germline V gene sequence: CDR1 MNHNS, CDR2 SASEGT. The CDR3 extends over 13 amino acids. This CDR3 reads CASSTQGVRGYTF. For the CDR3, the DNA is TGTGCCAGCAGCACACAGGGGGTGCGAGGCTACACCTTC.

V usage is TRBV10-3 and J usage is TRBJ2-1, with 11 bases lining up with TRBD2. J lost 4 bases, V lost 0 bases, and 8 bases had no gene match. Germline V gene lookup returns CDR1 ENHRY and CDR2 SYGVKD. The CDR3 totals 18 residues. The CDR3 nucleotides read TGTGCCATCAGTGAGTCGCTAGCGGGAGGCGTCGTGTACAATGAGCAGTTCTTC. Amino acid sequence: CAISESLAGGVVYNEQFF.

This clonotype was observed at least ten times. V is TRBV6-5 and J is TRBJ2-1, with D possibly being TRBD2 (5 bases). This CDR3 contains 14 residues. Per germline, CDR1 MNHEY and CDR2 SVGAGI. Trimming pared 0 bases from V and 8 bases from J, leaving 11 bases between. The CDR3 DNA follows: TGTGCCAGCAGTTACTCCCCACGGGGAGATGAGCAGTTCTTC. Protein sequence: CASSYSPRGDEQFF.

In its sample, this clonotype ranks as medium-sized (0.01 to 0.1%). As DNA, the CDR3 is TGTGCTACAGCCCGGGGGGGCGCAGATACGCAGTATTTT. Translating gives CATARGGADTQYF. This sequence joins TRBV12-5 and TRBJ2-3, with 8 bases aligning to TRBD2. CDR3 length: 13 residues. After removal of 10 bases from V and 4 bases from J, the junction contained 7 bases not matched to a gene. Germline CDR1 reads LGHNT; CDR2 reads FRNRAP.

This clonotype is medium-sized within its sample. V and J are TRBV6-2 or TRBV6-3 and TRBJ1-2; the match to TRBD1 covers 8 bases. V lost 2 bases, J lost 4 bases, and 6 bases stayed unmatched. Germline V CDR1 and CDR2: MNHEY, SVGEGT. The CDR3 totals 15 residues. CDR3 region: CASSYRTGNFYGYTF. CDR3 nucleotide sequence: TGTGCCAGCAGTTACCGGACAGGGAATTTCTATGGCTACACCTTC.

This sequence joins TRBV7-9 and TRBJ2-7; a weak D match, TRBD1 (6 bases). Trimming stripped 2 bases from V and 2 bases from J, with 19 bases between. The CDR3 runs to 17 residues. CDR1 SEHNR and CDR2 FQNEAQ come from the germline V gene (reference sequence). DNA of the CDR3: TGTGCCAGCAGCTTACATCCAGATACAGGGCTTACCTACGAGCAGTACTTC. As protein: CASSLHPDTGLTYEQYF.

V usage is TRBV2 and J usage is TRBJ2-7; 7 bases match TRBD1. V lost 4 bases, J lost 2 bases, and 8 bases stayed unmatched. The CDR3 has 15 amino acids. Germline CDR1 SNHLY, CDR2 FYNNEI. This CDR3 reads CASSGGKGTAYEQYF. DNA of the CDR3: TGTGCCAGCAGTGGAGGGAAGGGGACAGCCTACGAGCAGTACTTC.

The chain couples TRBV2 to TRBJ1-2; tentative D call: TRBD1 (5 bases). CDR3 length: 14 residues. Per germline, CDR1 SNHLY and CDR2 FYNNEI. V lost 7 bases, J lost 3 bases, and 15 bases lay in between. This chain's CDR3 is CASTETRVDYGYTF. CDR3 nucleotides: TGTGCCAGCACAGAAACCAGGGTTGACTATGGCTACACCTTC.

The V and J genes are TRBV6-5 and TRBJ2-1, with 11 bases fitting TRBD2. V was pared by 6 bases and J by 5 bases, with 12 bases of the junction left unmatched. The CDR3 spans 17 residues. Germline-derived CDR1 and CDR2 are MNHEY and SVGAGI. CDR3 sequence reads: CASSHTIRLAGNNEQFF. The CDR3 coding sequence is TGTGCCAGCAGCCATACTATCCGACTAGCGGGGAACAATGAGCAGTTCTTC.

This clonotype came up many times. The V gene is TRBV5-4, the J gene TRBJ1-1, with TRBD1 as a possible D gene (5 bases). The CDR3 loop spans 14 amino acids. Germline V lookup: CDR1 SGHNT, CDR2 YYREEE (reference sequence). The ends were cut back, 1 base at V and 1 base at J, with 8 bases in the middle. The CDR3 DNA is TGTGCCAGCAGCTTGAAGGGGAAGAACACTGAAGCTTTCTTT. Its translation is CASSLKGKNTEAFF.

This clonotype has at least ten counts. For the CDR3, the DNA is TGTGCCAGCAGCCCCGGTGGGGCAGGGAGTAGGAAACTGTTTTTT. This translates into CASSPGGAGSRKLFF. The chain employs TRBV7-2 and TRBJ1-4; possibly TRBD1 for D (5 bases). The CDR3 covers 15 residues. Germline V CDR1 and CDR2: SGHTA, FQGNSA. Deletions cut 5 bases from V and 11 bases from J, with 21 bases between.

This clonotype was counted at least ten times. The V gene is TRBV7-2, the J gene TRBJ1-1; 9 positions match TRBD1. The germline V gene encodes CDR1 SGHTA and CDR2 FQGNSA. The CDR3 is 12 residues long. Unmatched junction bases numbered 4, after V lost 3 bases and J lost 11 bases. The CDR3 here is CASSLGQGFAFF. The DNA of the CDR3 is TGTGCCAGCAGCTTGGGACAGGGCTTCGCTTTCTTT.

In the case of this clonotype: A junction end diverges from the germline sequence, so it may reflect a read error. The chain recombines TRBV3-1 with TRBJ2-4; either TRBD1 or TRBD2 may fit D (6 bases each). CDR1 and CDR2 from the germline V gene are LGHDT and YNNKEL (reference sequence). CDR3 length equals 13 residues. The CDR3 protein is CAGSQGGLNIQYF. The CDR3 DNA follows: TGCGCCGGCAGCCAAGGGGGACTAAACATTCAGTACTTC.